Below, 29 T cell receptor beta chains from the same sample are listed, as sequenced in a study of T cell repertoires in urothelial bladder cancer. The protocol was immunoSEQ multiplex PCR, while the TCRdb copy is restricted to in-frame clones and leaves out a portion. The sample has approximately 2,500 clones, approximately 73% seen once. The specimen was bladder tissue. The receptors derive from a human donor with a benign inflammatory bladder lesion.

CDR3 nucleotides: TGTGCCAGCAGCCAAGCGGGGGGTCGGGATGAGCAGTTCTTC. Protein product: CASSQAGGRDEQFF. The V call is TRBV7-2, the J call TRBJ2-1; 9 bases match TRBD2. The germline gives CDR1 SGHTA, CDR2 FQGNSA. Unmatched junction bases numbered 7, after V lost 5 bases and J lost 8 bases. The length of the CDR3 is 14 residues.

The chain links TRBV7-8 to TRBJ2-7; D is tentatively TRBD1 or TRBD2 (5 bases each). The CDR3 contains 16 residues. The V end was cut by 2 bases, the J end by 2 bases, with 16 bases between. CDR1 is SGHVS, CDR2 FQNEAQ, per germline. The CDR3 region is CASSLTRQQGPYEQYF. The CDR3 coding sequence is TGTGCCAGCAGCTTAACCCGACAGCAGGGACCCTACGAGCAGTACTTC.

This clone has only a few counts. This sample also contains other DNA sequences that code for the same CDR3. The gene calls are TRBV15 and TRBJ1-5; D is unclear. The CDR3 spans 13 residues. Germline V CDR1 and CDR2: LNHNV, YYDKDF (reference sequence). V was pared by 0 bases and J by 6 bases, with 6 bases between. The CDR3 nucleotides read TGTGCCACCAGCAGAGATCCCCCTCAGCCCCAGCATTTT. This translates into CATSRDPPQPQHF.

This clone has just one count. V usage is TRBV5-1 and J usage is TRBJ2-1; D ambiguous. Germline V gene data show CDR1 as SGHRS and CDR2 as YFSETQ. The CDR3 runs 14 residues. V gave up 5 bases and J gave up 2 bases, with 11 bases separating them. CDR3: CASSSSPPYNEQFF. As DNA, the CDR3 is TGCGCCAGCAGTTCTAGTCCTCCCTACAATGAGCAGTTCTTC.

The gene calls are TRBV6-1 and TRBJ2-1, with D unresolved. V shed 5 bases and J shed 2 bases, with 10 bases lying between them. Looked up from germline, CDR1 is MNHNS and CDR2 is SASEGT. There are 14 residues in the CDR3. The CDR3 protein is CASSSDPTYNEQFF. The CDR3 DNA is TGTGCCAGCAGTTCAGACCCGACCTACAATGAGCAGTTCTTC.

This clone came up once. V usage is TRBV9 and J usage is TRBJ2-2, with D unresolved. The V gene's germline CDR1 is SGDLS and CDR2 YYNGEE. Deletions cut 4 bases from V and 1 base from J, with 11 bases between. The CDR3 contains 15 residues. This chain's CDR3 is CASSPHFMNTGELFF. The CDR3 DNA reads TGTGCCAGCAGCCCTCATTTTATGAACACCGGGGAGCTGTTTTTT.

The CDR3 DNA reads TGTGCCAGCAGCTTCGGCAGTGGGCAGAACGAAGCTTTCTTT. Protein product: CASSFGSGQNEAFF. The V and J genes are TRBV7-2 and TRBJ1-1; the D is unclear. The CDR3 consists of 14 residues. Germline values: CDR1 SGHTA, CDR2 FQGNSA. V lost 3 bases and J 8 bases, leaving 16 bases between the germline ends.

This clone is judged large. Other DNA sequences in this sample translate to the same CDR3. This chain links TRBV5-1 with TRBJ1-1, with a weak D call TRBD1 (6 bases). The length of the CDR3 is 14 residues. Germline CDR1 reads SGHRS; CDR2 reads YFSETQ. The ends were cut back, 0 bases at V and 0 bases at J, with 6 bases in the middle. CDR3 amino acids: CASSLGTVNTEAFF. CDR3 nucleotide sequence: TGCGCCAGCAGCTTGGGGACAGTGAACACTGAAGCTTTCTTT.

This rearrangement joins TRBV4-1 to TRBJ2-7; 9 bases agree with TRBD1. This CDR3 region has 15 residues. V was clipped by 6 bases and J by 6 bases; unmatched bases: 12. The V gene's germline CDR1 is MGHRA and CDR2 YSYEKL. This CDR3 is CASSPVDRGSREQYF. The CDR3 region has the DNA TGCGCCAGCAGTCCGGTGGACAGGGGATCTCGCGAGCAGTACTTC.

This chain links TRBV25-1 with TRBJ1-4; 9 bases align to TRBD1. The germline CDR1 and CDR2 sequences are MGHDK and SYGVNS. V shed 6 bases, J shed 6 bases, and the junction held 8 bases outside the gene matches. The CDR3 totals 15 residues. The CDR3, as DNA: TGTGCCAGCAGCCTTTTGGACAGGGGTGATGAAAAACTGTTTTTT. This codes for CASSLLDRGDEKLFF.

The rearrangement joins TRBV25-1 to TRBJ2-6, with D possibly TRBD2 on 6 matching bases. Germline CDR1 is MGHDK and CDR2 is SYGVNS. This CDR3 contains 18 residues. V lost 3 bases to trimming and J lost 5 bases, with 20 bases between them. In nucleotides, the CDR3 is TGTGCCAGCAGTGACAGATCCGGTATCCGGGACTGGGCCAACGTCCTGACTTTC. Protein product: CASSDRSGIRDWANVLTF.

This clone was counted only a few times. The CDR3 DNA reads as TGTGCCAGCAGCTCAGAGGCTCCATACTATGGCTACACCTTC. It specifies CASSSEAPYYGYTF. The rearrangement joins TRBV5-4 to TRBJ1-2; D gene unclear. This CDR3 has 14 amino acids. Germline CDR1 is SGHNT and CDR2 is YYREEE (reference sequence). V shed 3 bases and J shed 3 bases, with 12 bases lying between them.

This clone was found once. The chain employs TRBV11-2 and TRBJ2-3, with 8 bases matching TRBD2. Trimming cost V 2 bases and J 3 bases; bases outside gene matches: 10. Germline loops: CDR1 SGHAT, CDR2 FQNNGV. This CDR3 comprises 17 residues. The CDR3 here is CASSLLGLAGRTDTQYF. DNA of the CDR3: TGTGCCAGCAGCTTACTGGGGCTAGCGGGCCGAACAGATACGCAGTATTTT.

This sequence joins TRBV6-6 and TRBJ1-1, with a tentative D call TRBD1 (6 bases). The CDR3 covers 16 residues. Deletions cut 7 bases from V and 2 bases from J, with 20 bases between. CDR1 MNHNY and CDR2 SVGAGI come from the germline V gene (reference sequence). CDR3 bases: TGTGCCAGCATTCCACCCGGACAGCTCATCAACACTGAAGCTTTCTTT. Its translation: CASIPPGQLINTEAFF.

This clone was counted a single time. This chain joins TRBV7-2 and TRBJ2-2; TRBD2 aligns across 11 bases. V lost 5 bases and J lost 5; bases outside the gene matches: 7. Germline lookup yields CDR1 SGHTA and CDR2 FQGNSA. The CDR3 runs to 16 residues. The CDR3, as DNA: TGTGCCAGCAGCCGCCTGACTAGCGGGGCGACCGGGGAGCTGTTTTTT. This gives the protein CASSRLTSGATGELFF.

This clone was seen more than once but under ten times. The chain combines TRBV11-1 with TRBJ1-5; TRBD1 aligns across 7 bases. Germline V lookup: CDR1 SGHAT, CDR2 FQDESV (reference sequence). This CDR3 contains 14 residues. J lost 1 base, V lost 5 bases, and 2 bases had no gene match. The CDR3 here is CASSTGESNQPQHF. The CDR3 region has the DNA TGTGCCAGCAGCACAGGGGAAAGCAATCAGCCCCAGCATTTT.

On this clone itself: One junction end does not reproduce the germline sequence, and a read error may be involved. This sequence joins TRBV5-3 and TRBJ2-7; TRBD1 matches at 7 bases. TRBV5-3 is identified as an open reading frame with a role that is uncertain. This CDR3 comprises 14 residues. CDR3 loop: CASSLGQRSYEQYF. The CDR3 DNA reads TGTGCCAGCAGCTTGGGACAGCGATCCTACGAGCAGTACTTC.

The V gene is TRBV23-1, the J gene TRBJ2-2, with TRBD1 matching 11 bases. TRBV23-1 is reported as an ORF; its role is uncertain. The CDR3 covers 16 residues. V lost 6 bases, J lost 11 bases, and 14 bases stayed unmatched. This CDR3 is CASSSGQGACKRELFF. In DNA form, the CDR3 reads TGCGCCAGCAGCTCCGGACAGGGGGCGTGTAAAAGAGAGCTGTTTTTT.

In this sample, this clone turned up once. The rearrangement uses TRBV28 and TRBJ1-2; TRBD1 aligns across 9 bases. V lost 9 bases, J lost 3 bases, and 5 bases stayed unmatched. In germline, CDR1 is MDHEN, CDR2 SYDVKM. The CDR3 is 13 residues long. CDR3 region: CASWDREDYGYTF. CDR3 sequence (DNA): TGTGCCAGTTGGGACAGGGAGGACTATGGCTACACCTTC.

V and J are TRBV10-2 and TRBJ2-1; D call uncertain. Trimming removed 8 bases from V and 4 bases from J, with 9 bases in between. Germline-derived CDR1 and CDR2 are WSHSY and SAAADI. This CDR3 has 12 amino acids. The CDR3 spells CASGVEYNEQFF. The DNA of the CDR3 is TGCGCCAGCGGGGTGGAGTACAATGAGCAGTTCTTC.

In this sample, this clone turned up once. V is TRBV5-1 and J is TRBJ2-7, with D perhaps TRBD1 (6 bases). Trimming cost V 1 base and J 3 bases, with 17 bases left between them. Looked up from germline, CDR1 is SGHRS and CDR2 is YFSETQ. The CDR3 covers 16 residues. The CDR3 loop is CASSLYVGQQSYEQYF. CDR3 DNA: TGCGCCAGCAGCTTGTACGTTGGACAGCAGAGCTACGAGCAGTACTTC.

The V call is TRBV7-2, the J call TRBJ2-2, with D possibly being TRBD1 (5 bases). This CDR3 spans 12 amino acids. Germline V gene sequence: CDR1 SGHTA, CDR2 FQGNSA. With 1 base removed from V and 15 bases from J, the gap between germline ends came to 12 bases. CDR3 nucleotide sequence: TGTGCCAGCAGCTTAGGGAAGACAGTCGTGTTTTTT. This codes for CASSLGKTVVFF.

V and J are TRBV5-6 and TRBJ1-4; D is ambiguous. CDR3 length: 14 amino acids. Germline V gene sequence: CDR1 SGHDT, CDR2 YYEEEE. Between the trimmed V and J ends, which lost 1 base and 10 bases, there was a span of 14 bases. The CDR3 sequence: CASSLPSTPGKLFF. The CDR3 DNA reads TGTGCCAGCAGCTTGCCCTCGACGCCAGGAAAACTGTTTTTT.

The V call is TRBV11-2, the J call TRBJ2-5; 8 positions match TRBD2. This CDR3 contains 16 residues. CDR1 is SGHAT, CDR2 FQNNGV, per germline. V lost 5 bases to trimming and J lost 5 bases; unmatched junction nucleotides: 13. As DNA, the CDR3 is TGTGCCAGCAGCCCTACCTACAGCGGGAGAGTGGAGACCCAGTACTTC. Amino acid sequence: CASSPTYSGRVETQYF.

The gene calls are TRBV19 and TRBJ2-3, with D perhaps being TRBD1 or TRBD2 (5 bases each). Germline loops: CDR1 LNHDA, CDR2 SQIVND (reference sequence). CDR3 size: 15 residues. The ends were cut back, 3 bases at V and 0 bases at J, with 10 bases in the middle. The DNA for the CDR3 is TGTGCCAGTAGTATGTCTGGGGGTAGCACAGATACGCAGTATTTT. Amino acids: CASSMSGGSTDTQYF. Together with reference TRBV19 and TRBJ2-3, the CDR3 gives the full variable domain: DGGITQSPKYLFRKEGQNVTLSCEQNLNHDAMYWYRQDPGQGLRLIYYSQIVNDFQKGDIAEGYSVSREKKESFPLTVTSAQKNPTAFYLCASSMSGGSTDTQYFGPGTRLTVL.

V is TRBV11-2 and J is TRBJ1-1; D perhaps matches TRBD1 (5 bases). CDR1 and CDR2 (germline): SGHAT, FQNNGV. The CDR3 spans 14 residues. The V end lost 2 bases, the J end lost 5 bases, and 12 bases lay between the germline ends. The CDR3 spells CASSLKAWGTEAFF. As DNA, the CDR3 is TGTGCCAGCAGCTTAAAAGCGTGGGGGACTGAAGCTTTCTTT.

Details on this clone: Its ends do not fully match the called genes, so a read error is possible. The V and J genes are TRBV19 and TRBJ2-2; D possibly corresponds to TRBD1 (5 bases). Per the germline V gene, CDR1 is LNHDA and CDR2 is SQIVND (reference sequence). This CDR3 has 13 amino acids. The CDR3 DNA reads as TGTGTCAGTAGTATGGCGAGAACTGACAGCCTTTATTTT. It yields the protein CVSSMARTDSLYF.

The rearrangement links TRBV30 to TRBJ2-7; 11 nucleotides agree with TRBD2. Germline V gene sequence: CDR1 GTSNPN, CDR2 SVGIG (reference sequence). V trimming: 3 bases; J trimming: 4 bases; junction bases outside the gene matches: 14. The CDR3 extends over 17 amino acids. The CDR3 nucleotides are TGTGCCTGGAGCGGCAGAGCGACTAGCGGGATAGGTTACGAGCAGTACTTC. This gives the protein CAWSGRATSGIGYEQYF.

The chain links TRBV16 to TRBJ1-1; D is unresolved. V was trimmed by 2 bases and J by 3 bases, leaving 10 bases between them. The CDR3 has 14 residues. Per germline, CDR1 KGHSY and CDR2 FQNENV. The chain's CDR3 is CASSQRPGDTEAFF. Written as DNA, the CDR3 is TGTGCCAGCAGCCAAAGGCCCGGGGACACTGAAGCTTTCTTT.